Sequencing of this T cell receptor beta chain was carried out in a study of human CD8 memory T cell subsets. Notes on the study in general: Stem-like memory T cells matched precursor exhausted T cells in high diversity, which effector memory cells lacked. Stem-like memory T cells and precursor exhausted T cells had repertoires whose mutual overlap was minimal. Estimation with Chao1 suggested higher diversity among stem-like memory T cells relative to precursor exhausted T cells.

Construction of TCR beta libraries was accomplished by means of UMI-labeled 5' RACE. TCRdb re-called the 5' RACE reads and shows each CDR3 protein once, DNA omitted. The table for this sample gives several thousand distinct CDR3 sequences. The CDR3 length is 15 residues. Germline CDR1 reads MNHEY; CDR2 reads SVGAGI. Considering frequency, this clonotype is medium-sized. No antigen is known for it. Enrichment for total CD8+ T cells was performed by negative magnetic separation. The J gene is TRBJ2-3, the V gene TRBV6-5; TCRdb gives TRBD1 as the D gene, but with no DNA this cannot be confirmed. The TCR comes from a human donor in good health. Sequencing used CD8+ effector memory T cells (TEM) sorted from PBMCs. Subset reported: effector memory CD8 T cells, CCR7- CD45RO+ CD95+. The CDR3 reads CASSYSAGGADTQYF.